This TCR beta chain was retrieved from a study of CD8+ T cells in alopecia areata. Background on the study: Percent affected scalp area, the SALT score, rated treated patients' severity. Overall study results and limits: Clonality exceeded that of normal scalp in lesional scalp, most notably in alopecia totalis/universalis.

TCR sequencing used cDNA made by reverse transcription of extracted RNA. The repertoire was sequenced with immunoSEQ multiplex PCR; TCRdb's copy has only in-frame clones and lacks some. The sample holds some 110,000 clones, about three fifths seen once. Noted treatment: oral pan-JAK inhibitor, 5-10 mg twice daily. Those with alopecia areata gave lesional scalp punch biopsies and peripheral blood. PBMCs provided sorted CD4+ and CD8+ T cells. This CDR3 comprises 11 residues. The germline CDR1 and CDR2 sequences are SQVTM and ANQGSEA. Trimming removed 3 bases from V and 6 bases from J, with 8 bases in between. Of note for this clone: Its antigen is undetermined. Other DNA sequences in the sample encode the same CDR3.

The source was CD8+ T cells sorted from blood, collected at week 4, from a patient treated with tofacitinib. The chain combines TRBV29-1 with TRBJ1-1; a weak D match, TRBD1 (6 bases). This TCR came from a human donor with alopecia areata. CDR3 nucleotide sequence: TGCAGCGTTGAGCAGGGGCCTGAAGCTTTCTTT. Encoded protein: CSVEQGPEAFF.